The next 11 T cell receptor beta chains were all read from a single sample in a study of blood T cell repertoires in COVID-19. TCRdb's table, derived via immunoSEQ multiplex PCR, lists solely in-frame clones and lacks some. The sample holds 110,000 or so clones; about 85% are singletons and the top ten take roughly an eighth. Sequenced material: peripheral blood. These receptors all come from a human donor in a cohort sampled during active COVID-19.

CDR3 nucleotides: TGTGCCATCGGTGGCGGGACTAGCGGAACCTACGAGCAGTACTTC. Translating gives CAIGGGTSGTYEQYF. The V gene is TRBV10-3, the J gene TRBJ2-7; 11 bases are shared with TRBD2. Germline CDR1 ENHRY, CDR2 SYGVKD. Unmatched junction bases numbered 8, after V lost 8 bases and J lost 2 bases. This CDR3 has 15 amino acids.

The V gene is TRBV6-1, the J gene TRBJ1-5; D is ambiguous. V dropped 2 bases and J dropped 1 base, with 9 bases sitting between them. This CDR3 is 15 amino acids long. The germline gives CDR1 MNHNS, CDR2 SASEGT. CDR3 residues: CASSEHTLSNQPQHF. CDR3 DNA sequence: TGTGCCAGCAGTGAACACACCTTAAGCAATCAGCCCCAGCATTTT.

The rearrangement links TRBV12-3 or TRBV12-4 to TRBJ1-1; D possibly corresponds to TRBD1 (6 bases). The V end was cut by 0 bases, the J end by 4 bases, with 6 bases between. The CDR3 runs 13 residues. The CDR3 nucleotides are TGTGCCAGCAGTTTAGCCAGGGGCACTGAAGCTTTCTTT. Amino acids: CASSLARGTEAFF.

The V and J genes are TRBV6-6 and TRBJ2-7; 7 bases line up with TRBD1. Germline CDR1 is MNHNY and CDR2 is SVGAGI (reference sequence). The junction had 6 bases not matched to a gene; V was cut back by 4 bases and J by 0 bases. This CDR3 has 15 residues. For the CDR3, the DNA is TGTGCCAGCAGTTCCCAGACAGGGATCTCCTACGAGCAGTACTTC. It specifies CASSSQTGISYEQYF.

The chain recombines TRBV5-6 with TRBJ1-3; 7 nucleotides align to TRBD1. Germline V CDR1 and CDR2: SGHDT, YYEEEE. The CDR3 loop spans 18 amino acids. V shed 4 bases, J shed 0 bases, and the junction held 13 bases outside the gene matches. This CDR3 is CASSISGTAFLSGNTIYF. The CDR3 DNA reads as TGTGCCAGCAGCATATCCGGGACAGCTTTTCTCTCTGGAAACACCATATATTTT.

The chain uses TRBV4-1 and TRBJ2-1, with 9 bases that match TRBD2. V trimming: 0 bases; J trimming: 7 bases; junction bases outside the gene matches: 16. Germline assignment: CDR1 MGHRA and CDR2 YSYEKL. CDR3 length equals 19 residues. The CDR3 here is CASSQDNGGGASLRNEQFF. In DNA, the CDR3 is TGCGCCAGCAGCCAAGATAACGGCGGGGGGGCCTCTTTGAGGAATGAGCAGTTCTTC.

This rearrangement joins TRBV2 to TRBJ2-2, with 12 positions matching TRBD2. CDR1 is SNHLY, CDR2 FYNNEI, per germline. This CDR3 is built from 15 residues. Trimming removed 6 bases from V and 6 bases from J; junction bases left unmatched: 5. CDR3 residues: CASRALAGGPGELFF. The CDR3 DNA reads TGTGCCAGCAGAGCCCTAGCGGGGGGGCCCGGGGAGCTGTTTTTT.

The genes are TRBV3-1 (or the pseudogene TRBV3-2) and TRBJ1-3, with D unclear. Germline CDR1 and CDR2: LGHDT and YNNKEL (reference sequence). This CDR3 is 17 amino acids long. V lost 4 bases and J lost 2, with 18 bases in between. The CDR3 spells CASSPLVAGKPGNTIYF. The CDR3 DNA reads TGTGCCAGCAGCCCCCTAGTAGCCGGCAAGCCTGGAAACACCATATATTTT.

This chain links TRBV27 with TRBJ2-1, with TRBD2 matching over 10 bases. J gave up 5 bases and V 7 bases, and 8 bases lay outside the gene matches. The CDR3 runs to 15 residues. The germline V gene has CDR1 MNHEY and CDR2 SMNVEV (reference sequence). Here the CDR3 reads CASNQGLAGDNEQFF. CDR3 coding DNA: TGTGCCAGCAACCAGGGGCTAGCGGGGGACAATGAGCAGTTCTTC.

The chain recombines TRBV6-2 or TRBV6-3 with TRBJ2-1, with D unresolved. The germline V gene has CDR1 MNHEY and CDR2 SVGEGT. The germline V and J ends were trimmed by 6 bases and 4 bases, with 13 bases remaining between them. This CDR3 has 14 amino acids. CDR3 DNA sequence: TGTGCCAGCAGCTTTGGGCAACAGTACAATGAGCAGTTCTTC. Its translation is CASSFGQQYNEQFF.

This sequence joins TRBV7-9 and TRBJ1-3, with D possibly TRBD1 on 5 matching bases. Per the germline V gene, CDR1 is SEHNR and CDR2 is FQNEAQ (reference sequence). The CDR3 has 16 amino acids. Deletions cut 1 base from V and 3 bases from J, with 13 bases between. CDR3 protein: CASSLVRWGDGNTIYF. For the CDR3, the DNA is TGTGCCAGCAGCTTAGTGCGCTGGGGGGATGGAAACACCATATATTTT.